This TCR beta chain was found in a study of T cells after yellow fever vaccination. Points from the study as a whole: Highly abundant clonotypes carried over from the bulk population could end up in FACS-sorted repertoires as contaminants. A large majority of primary-vaccination clones showed up again after the booster (just under 97% CD4, about 90% CD8).

TCRdb passed the 5' RACE reads through MiXCR, listing each CDR3 protein once. The sample holds 150,000 or so distinct CDR3 sequences; 6.5% to 8.5% are singletons and the top ten take approximately 2.4%. There are 15 residues in the CDR3. The V and J ends lost 6 bases and 0 bases, in that order; junction bases with no gene match: 5. The sample holds many counts of this clonotype. Its cognate antigen is unknown. This chain connects TRBV12-3 or TRBV12-4 to TRBJ1-5, with 7 bases matching TRBD1. The material sequenced was CD4+ T cells sorted from PBMCs, taken less than 6 days after the first yellow fever vaccination. The receptor comes from a man between 18 and 35 years old who received the YFV17D yellow fever vaccine. The CDR3 loop reads CASRVGTASNQPQHF. DNA for the CDR3: TGTGCCAGCAGGGTCGGGACAGCTAGCAATCAGCCCCAGCATTTT.